This T cell receptor beta chain was recovered during a study of blood T cells in healthy people across ages. This clonotype was seen a handful of times. Its antigen is unidentified. All donors came from Russia, were Caucasian and healthy, and spanned ages 6 to 90. Then a second PCR, running about 7 to 11 cycles, was carried out with a sample-barcoded 5' primer and a J-beta primer mix. TCRdb used MiXCR to reprocess the 5' RACE reads, holding one entry per CDR3 protein. The sample has more than 650,000 distinct CDR3 sequences, about a fifth seen once. The germline V gene has CDR1 DFQATT and CDR2 SNEGSKA (reference sequence). CDR3 length equals 16 residues. V was pared by 6 bases and J by 3 bases, with 14 bases of the junction left unmatched. General study findings and limits: Roughly linear declines in TCR beta diversity per million T cells occurred with age. CMV status of donors was unknown, possibly confounding expanded clonotype changes.

This receptor was taken from an older man in good health. The chain recombines TRBV20-1 with TRBJ2-1; 7 bases fit TRBD2. Sequencing was performed on blood. As DNA, the CDR3 is TGCAGTGCCCCCCCCGGGGCAGCGGGGAGCTACAATGAGCAGTTCTTC. Its protein product is CSAPPGAAGSYNEQFF.